These 19 T cell receptor beta chains were all obtained from the same sample, sequenced in a study of control samples from healthy donors and cancer patients. Measured with immunoSEQ multiplex PCR; TCRdb has only the in-frame clones, and not every one. The sample contains more than 150,000 clones, just under 95% of which appear only once. The sequencing sample was made of blood. The receptors here all came from a young man in good health.

The chain joins TRBV3-1 (or the pseudogene TRBV3-2) to TRBJ2-7; D uncertain. Trimming removed 4 bases at V and 2 bases at J, with 6 bases between. The CDR3 loop spans 12 amino acids. Germline V CDR1 and CDR2: LGHDT, YNNKEL (reference sequence). The chain's CDR3 is CASSLRPYEQYF. The CDR3 DNA is TGTGCCAGCAGCCTCCGCCCCTACGAGCAGTACTTC.

The J gene is TRBJ2-7, the V gene TRBV7-2; 9 nucleotides align to TRBD1. The CDR3 runs 16 residues. From germline, CDR1 is SGHTA and CDR2 FQGNSA. The ends lost 7 bases at V and 4 bases at J; junction bases unmatched: 14. The CDR3, as DNA: TGTGCCAGCAATGAACCCGGGACAGGGAATACATACGAGCAGTACTTC. Its translation: CASNEPGTGNTYEQYF.

A single count supports this clone. V gene TRBV3-1 (or the pseudogene TRBV3-2) combines with J gene TRBJ1-1; D is undetermined. The V gene lost 3 bases and the J gene lost 1 base, with 6 bases spanning the gap. The CDR3 loop spans 13 amino acids. The V gene's germline CDR1 is LGHDT and CDR2 YNNKEL (reference sequence). The CDR3 region has the DNA TGTGCCAGCAGCCAGGGGTGGAACACTGAAGCTTTCTTT. Amino acids: CASSQGWNTEAFF.

The V and J genes are TRBV5-1 and TRBJ2-5; D is possibly TRBD1 (6 bases). The CDR3 has 16 residues. Germline V gene data show CDR1 as SGHRS and CDR2 as YFSETQ. V lost 3 bases, J lost 4 bases, and 19 bases lay in between. The CDR3 spells CASSSNRQGLLETQYF. Written as DNA, the CDR3 is TGCGCCAGCAGCTCCAACCGGCAGGGGCTTCTAGAGACCCAGTACTTC.

This clone was counted a few times. The chain couples TRBV30 to TRBJ1-5; D is ambiguous. The CDR3 sequence is 13 residues long. Germline CDR1 is GTSNPN and CDR2 is SVGIG (reference sequence). V shed 2 bases and J shed 3 bases, with 8 bases lying between them. In DNA, the CDR3 is TGTGCCTGGAGTCCGGGATTCAATCAGCCCCAGCATTTT. The encoded protein is CAWSPGFNQPQHF.

This chain joins TRBV6-6 and TRBJ2-7; 8 bases are shared with TRBD1. The V segment lost 2 bases and the J segment 3 bases; nucleotides outside the gene matches: 9. The germline V gene has CDR1 MNHNY and CDR2 SVGAGI (reference sequence). This CDR3 region has 16 residues. The CDR3 is CASSYGQTGVLYEQYF. The CDR3 coding sequence is TGTGCCAGCAGTTACGGCCAGACAGGGGTCCTCTACGAGCAGTACTTC.

This sequence joins TRBV14 and TRBJ2-2; D unclear. CDR1 is SGHDN, CDR2 FVKESK, per germline. This CDR3 has 14 amino acids. Deletions cut 2 bases from V and 4 bases from J, with 8 bases between. CDR3 coding DNA: TGTGCCAGCAGCCAATACCGCAGCACCGGGGAGCTGTTTTTT. Residues: CASSQYRSTGELFF.

Concerning this clone: At one boundary the junction diverges from the germline segment, which might be a read error. V is TRBV5-8 and J is TRBJ1-4; TRBD1 matches 7 bases. Germline V CDR1 and CDR2: SGHTS, YDEGEE. This CDR3 is built from 16 residues. The chain's CDR3 is CASSFFGQATNEKLFF. In DNA form, the CDR3 reads TGTGCCAGCAGCTTTTTTGGACAGGCAACGAATGAAAAACTGTTTTTT. The complete variable domain, with remaining parts taken from reference TRBV5-8 and TRBJ1-4, reads EAGVTQSPTHLIKTRGQQATLRCSPISGHTSVYWYQQALGLGLQFLLWYDEGEERNRGNFPPRFSGRQFPNYSSELNVNALELEDSALYLCASSFFGQATNEKLFFGSGTQLSVL.

The chain combines TRBV10-3 with TRBJ2-1, with D perhaps matching TRBD2 (6 bases). This CDR3 region has 14 residues. V was clipped by 2 bases and J by 5 bases, with 10 bases between them. The germline CDR1 and CDR2 sequences are ENHRY and SYGVKD. CDR3 sequence (DNA): TGTGCCATCAGTGAGACGGGACTCAACAATGAGCAGTTCTTC. Its translation: CAISETGLNNEQFF.

This rearrangement joins TRBV11-2 to TRBJ1-6; 8 bases are shared with TRBD1. Germline V gene data show CDR1 as SGHAT and CDR2 as FQNNGV. V shed 5 bases and J 8 bases; nucleotides not matched to a gene: 5. The CDR3 has 14 amino acids. CDR3 sequence: CASSTTGGHSPLHF. The CDR3 DNA sequence: TGTGCCAGCAGCACCACAGGGGGGCATTCACCCCTCCACTTT.

The gene calls are TRBV3-1 (or the pseudogene TRBV3-2) and TRBJ2-7, with 10 nucleotides matching TRBD1. CDR1 is LGHDT and CDR2 is YNNKEL in the germline V gene (reference sequence). J lost 2 bases, V lost 4 bases, and 5 bases had no gene match. There are 15 residues in the CDR3. As DNA, the CDR3 is TGTGCCAGCAGCCCCCAGACAGGGGGCCCCTACGAGCAGTACTTC. Encoded protein: CASSPQTGGPYEQYF.

In its sample, this clone was seen once. J is TRBJ1-2 and V is TRBV21-1; the table assigns TRBD1, which was not confirmed against the DNA. TRBV21-1 is assigned pseudogene status. This CDR3 contains 12 residues. This CDR3 reads CARGFRDGGYTF. The CDR3 DNA reads TGTGCCAGGGGGTTCAGGGATGGAGGCTACACCTTC.

In this sample, this clone turned up once. The chain combines TRBV12-5 with TRBJ1-1; D remains unclear. Germline CDR1 reads LGHNT; CDR2 reads FRNRAP. Trimming took 1 base from V and 7 from J, leaving 10 bases between them. The CDR3 contains 13 residues. CDR3 in DNA: TGTGCTAGTGGTTTGGGCAGGCGGTATGAAGCTTTCTTT. Protein: CASGLGRRYEAFF.

The chain employs TRBV18 and TRBJ1-1; unclear D gene. The CDR3 spans 14 residues. Germline CDR1 is KGHSH and CDR2 is LQKENI. Trimming stripped 5 bases from V and 11 bases from J, with 21 bases between. The CDR3 here is CASSSSIRGRGAFF. The CDR3 nucleotides read TGTGCCAGCTCATCCTCTATTAGAGGGAGAGGTGCTTTCTTT.

The chain has TRBV19 and TRBJ1-6; unclear D gene. Trimming left V 1 base short and J 10 bases short, with 8 bases between. CDR3 length: 13 amino acids. Germline V CDR1 and CDR2: LNHDA, SQIVND (reference sequence). The CDR3 DNA sequence: TGTGCCAGTAGTATAGGGGTTGAATCACCCCTCCACTTT. This translates into CASSIGVESPLHF.

The CDR3 sequence is CASSLFDRGNEKLFF. CDR3 sequence (DNA): TGTGCCAGCAGTTTGTTTGACAGGGGTAATGAAAAACTGTTTTTT. The V and J genes are TRBV28 and TRBJ1-4, with TRBD1 identical over 8 bases. Germline loops: CDR1 MDHEN, CDR2 SYDVKM. The CDR3 loop spans 15 amino acids. With V trimmed by 3 bases and J by 4 bases, 4 bases remained unmatched.

In this sample, this clone turned up once. The V gene is TRBV4-1, the J gene TRBJ1-2; 7 bases map to TRBD1. The germline gives CDR1 MGHRA, CDR2 YSYEKL. This CDR3 is 14 amino acids long. Losses at the gene ends were 1 base for V and 5 bases for J; bases not matched to a gene: 4. This CDR3 is CASSQGQGGYGYTF. CDR3 DNA: TGCGCCAGCAGCCAAGGACAGGGCGGATATGGCTACACCTTC.

The chain joins TRBV20-1 to TRBJ2-7; D gene uncertain. The V end lost 7 bases, the J end lost 0 bases, and 7 bases lay between the germline ends. CDR1 DFQATT and CDR2 SNEGSKA come from the germline V gene (reference sequence). This CDR3 is 11 amino acids long. The CDR3: CSGTSSYEQYF. CDR3 sequence (DNA): TGCAGTGGTACAAGCTCCTACGAGCAGTACTTC.

The V and J genes are TRBV5-6 and TRBJ2-3; TRBD2 might be the D (7 bases). The V and J ends lost 1 base and 2 bases respectively, with 14 bases between them. CDR1 and CDR2 (germline): SGHDT, YYEEEE. The CDR3 runs 16 residues. In DNA, the CDR3 is TGTGCCAGCAGCTTGTTGGCGGGGGCGTCCACAGATACGCAGTATTTT. This sequence encodes CASSLLAGASTDTQYF.